The 28 T cell receptor beta chains in this list originate from one sample, sequenced in a study of cytotoxic CD8 clonotypes in ibrutinib-treated CLL. Method: immunoSEQ multiplex PCR; TCRdb's copy keeps in-frame clones and lacks some. Of 330,000 or so clones detected, around 66% appear once; the ten largest clones hold roughly 6.3%. The sequencing here drew on PBMCs, taken after 36 months of ibrutinib treatment. All receptors come from a human donor with chronic lymphocytic leukemia.

This chain uses TRBV7-9 with TRBJ2-2; the D is unclear. The germline CDR1 and CDR2 sequences are SEHNR and FQNEAQ (reference sequence). V lost 5 bases to trimming and J lost 1 base, with 8 bases between them. The CDR3 has 14 residues. The CDR3 loop reads CASSPFVNTGELFF. Written as DNA, the CDR3 is TGTGCCAGCAGCCCCTTCGTGAACACCGGGGAGCTGTTTTTT.

J is TRBJ2-3 and V is TRBV9; D may correspond to TRBD1 or TRBD2 (5 bases each). The CDR3 runs 17 residues. The V and J ends lost 2 bases and 6 bases respectively, with 22 bases between them. Germline-derived CDR1 and CDR2 are SGDLS and YYNGEE. The CDR3 bases are TGTGCCAGCAGCGTCGGGGCCGCAGTCTCACCCGTGGATACGCAGTATTTT. This gives the protein CASSVGAAVSPVDTQYF. Full variable domain (rest looked up from reference TRBV9 and TRBJ2-3): DSGVTQTPKHLITATGQRVTLRCSPRSGDLSVYWYQQSLDQGLQFLIQYYNGEERAKGNILERFSAQQFPDLHSELNLSSLELGDSALYFCASSVGAAVSPVDTQYFGPGTRLTVL.

This sequence joins TRBV20-1 and TRBJ1-1; D gene ambiguous. The V end lost 5 bases, the J end lost 7 bases, and 11 bases lay between the germline ends. CDR3 length: 11 residues. From germline, CDR1 is DFQATT and CDR2 SNEGSKA (reference sequence). The CDR3 spells CSAPWGFEAFF. The CDR3 DNA is TGCAGTGCTCCATGGGGATTTGAAGCTTTCTTT.

The gene calls are TRBV28 and TRBJ1-2, with D hard to call. V was clipped by 2 bases and J by 1 base, with 8 bases between them. CDR1 is MDHEN, CDR2 SYDVKM, per germline. The CDR3 is 14 residues long. The CDR3 is CASSLQQNNYGYTF. In nucleotides, the CDR3 is TGTGCCAGCAGTTTACAACAAAATAACTATGGCTACACCTTC.

This chain connects TRBV6-5 to TRBJ2-1; D gene unclear. The CDR3 is 11 amino acids. Trimming removed 6 bases from V and 3 bases from J, with 3 bases in between. From germline, CDR1 is MNHEY and CDR2 SVGAGI. In nucleotides, the CDR3 is TGTGCCAGCAGCCGCTACAATGAGCAGTTCTTC. It specifies CASSRYNEQFF.

The V call is TRBV5-1, the J call TRBJ2-7; D not resolved. Trimming cost V 2 bases and J 4 bases, with 7 bases left between them. The germline gives CDR1 SGHRS, CDR2 YFSETQ. CDR3 length: 12 residues. The CDR3 sequence is CASSLTPYEQYF. The CDR3 DNA sequence: TGCGCCAGCAGCTTAACCCCGTACGAGCAGTACTTC.

This clone was recorded a few times. This chain connects TRBV29-1 to TRBJ1-1; no definite D call. CDR3 length equals 12 residues. V shed 0 bases and J shed 5 bases, with 7 bases lying between them. Germline CDR1 reads SQVTM; CDR2 reads ANQGSEA. The CDR3 DNA reads TGCAGCGTTGAAGATCGGGGTACTGAAGCTTTCTTT. The encoded protein is CSVEDRGTEAFF.

This chain joins TRBV2 and TRBJ1-2; D might be TRBD1 (5 bases). Trimming removed 8 bases from V and 5 bases from J, with 15 bases in between. CDR1 and CDR2 (germline): SNHLY, FYNNEI. This CDR3 has 13 amino acids. CDR3 sequence reads: CASLGTYPYGYTF. The CDR3 DNA is TGTGCCAGCCTCGGGACCTACCCATATGGCTACACCTTC.

The chain is built from TRBV7-2 and TRBJ2-7, with a possible D match to TRBD1 (5 bases). This CDR3 has 14 residues. V lost 1 base and J 6 bases, leaving 13 bases between the germline ends. Per the germline V gene, CDR1 is SGHTA and CDR2 is FQGNSA. CDR3 DNA: TGTGCCAGCAGCTTAGTTCAGGGCCTGGGCGAGCAGTACTTC. It is translated as CASSLVQGLGEQYF.

The V call is TRBV2, the J call TRBJ1-6; a possible D gene is TRBD1 (5 bases). Trimming left V 5 bases short and J 6 bases short, with 11 bases between. Germline CDR1 reads SNHLY; CDR2 reads FYNNEI. The CDR3 is 14 residues long. The CDR3 loop reads CASSFPDSNSPLHF. CDR3 bases: TGTGCCAGCAGTTTCCCCGACAGTAATTCACCCCTCCACTTT.

The V and J genes are TRBV28 and TRBJ2-5, with 9 nucleotides matching TRBD2. The V gene's germline CDR1 is MDHEN and CDR2 SYDVKM. The CDR3 totals 15 residues. J gave up 3 bases and V 5 bases, and 7 bases lay outside the gene matches. The CDR3 nucleotides are TGTGCCAGCAGTCTTACAGAGCGGGAGGAAGAGACCCAGTACTTC. This codes for CASSLTEREEETQYF.

In this sample, this clone turned up a few times. This chain links TRBV25-1 with TRBJ1-2; D call uncertain. The germline CDR1 and CDR2 sequences are MGHDK and SYGVNS. With 4 bases removed from V and 4 bases from J, the gap between germline ends came to 10 bases. The CDR3 contains 13 residues. The CDR3 coding sequence is TGTGCCAGCAGTGCATGGCGGGGCTATGGCTACACCTTC. The encoded protein is CASSAWRGYGYTF.

The DNA for the CDR3 is TGCGCCAGCAGCTCCCGGGACAGGGGGCCCTACGAGCAGTACTTC. Its translation is CASSSRDRGPYEQYF. V usage is TRBV4-1 and J usage is TRBJ2-7; 12 bases match TRBD1. After removal of 5 bases from V and 2 bases from J, the junction contained 4 bases not matched to a gene. Germline V gene data show CDR1 as MGHRA and CDR2 as YSYEKL. The CDR3 totals 15 residues.

The DNA of the CDR3 is TGTGCCAGCAGTTCCTCCGGGACAGGGGTCGACGAGCAGTACTTC. As protein: CASSSSGTGVDEQYF. The gene calls are TRBV6-5 and TRBJ2-7, with 10 positions matching TRBD1. V shed 4 bases, J shed 5 bases, and the junction held 8 bases outside the gene matches. Germline loops: CDR1 MNHEY, CDR2 SVGAGI. CDR3 length equals 15 residues.

J is TRBJ2-5 and V is TRBV13, with D unclear. Trimming left V 2 bases short and J 5 bases short, with 9 bases between. Germline CDR1 and CDR2: PRHDT and FYEKMQ (reference sequence). The CDR3 length is 13 residues. CDR3: CASSLPGAETQYF. The CDR3 DNA sequence: TGTGCCAGCAGCTTACCCGGCGCGGAGACCCAGTACTTC.

V gene TRBV27 combines with J gene TRBJ2-1; 8 bases are a match to TRBD1. Looked up from germline, CDR1 is MNHEY and CDR2 is SMNVEV (reference sequence). The CDR3 contains 16 residues. The V and J ends lost 3 bases and 9 bases, in that order; junction bases with no gene match: 13. The CDR3 DNA reads as TGTGCCAGCAGTTTGGCCAGGGGGCCCCCTCAGGGTGAGCAGTTCTTC. Its translation: CASSLARGPPQGEQFF.

This clone occurred a few times. This chain joins TRBV27 and TRBJ1-6, with D uncertain. The CDR3 spans 13 residues. Germline V gives CDR1 MNHEY, CDR2 SMNVEV (reference sequence). With 1 base removed from V and 6 bases from J, the gap between germline ends came to 4 bases. The CDR3 reads CASSLLTNSPLHF. In DNA form, the CDR3 reads TGTGCCAGCAGTTTATTAACTAATTCACCCCTCCACTTT.

V usage is TRBV29-1 and J usage is TRBJ1-2, with D perhaps matching TRBD1 (6 bases). Germline V CDR1 and CDR2: SQVTM, ANQGSEA. The germline V and J ends were trimmed by 5 bases and 6 bases, with 16 bases remaining between them. The CDR3 extends over 13 amino acids. The CDR3 coding sequence is TGCAGCGTTTCCCAACACGGGGGGCATGGCTACACCTTC. This translates into CSVSQHGGHGYTF.

The rearrangement links TRBV6-5 to TRBJ1-4, with no clear D. This CDR3 comprises 12 residues. The germline gives CDR1 MNHEY, CDR2 SVGAGI. V shed 5 bases and J shed 8 bases, with 9 bases lying between them. The CDR3 here is CASSHRNEKLFF. CDR3 bases: TGTGCCAGCAGTCACCGGAACGAAAAACTGTTTTTT.

J is TRBJ2-1 and V is TRBV10-2; no firm D call. This CDR3 has 12 residues. CDR1 is WSHSY and CDR2 is SAAADI in the germline V gene. V lost 2 bases and J lost 8, with 7 bases in between. The CDR3: CASSELGDEQFF. CDR3 in DNA: TGCGCCAGCAGTGAGCTTGGGGATGAGCAGTTCTTC.

The V call is TRBV19, the J call TRBJ1-2; 11 bases match TRBD1. Germline CDR1 reads LNHDA; CDR2 reads SQIVND (reference sequence). J gave up 4 bases and V 7 bases, and 14 bases lay outside the gene matches. CDR3 length equals 17 residues. The CDR3 spells CASIERTGGNFGYGYTF. The CDR3 nucleotides are TGTGCCAGTATCGAGAGGACAGGGGGCAATTTTGGCTATGGCTACACCTTC.

The chain recombines TRBV29-1 with TRBJ2-5; TRBD2 aligns across 10 bases. The germline CDR1 and CDR2 sequences are SQVTM and ANQGSEA. The trim removed 4 bases at V and 4 bases at J, leaving 9 bases unmatched. There are 15 residues in the CDR3. CDR3 loop: CSVAGGAGGGETQYF. The CDR3 DNA reads TGCAGCGTTGCGGGAGGAGCGGGAGGGGGAGAGACCCAGTACTTC.

V is TRBV7-3 and J is TRBJ2-1; D is possibly TRBD1 or TRBD2 (6 bases each). V dropped 8 bases and J dropped 4 bases, with 15 bases sitting between them. From germline, CDR1 is SGHTA and CDR2 FQGTGA. This CDR3 is built from 14 residues. CDR3 residues: CASWRDTTYNEQFF. CDR3 coding DNA: TGTGCCAGCTGGCGGGACACTACTTACAATGAGCAGTTCTTC.

This clone was counted a few times. The CDR3 DNA is TGCAGCGTGGACGACAACTATGGCTACACCTTC. It is translated as CSVDDNYGYTF. The rearrangement joins TRBV29-1 to TRBJ1-2; D call uncertain. Germline-derived CDR1 and CDR2 are SQVTM and ANQGSEA. The CDR3 is made up of 11 amino acids. Trimming removed 6 bases from V and 2 bases from J, with 7 bases in between.

The rearrangement joins TRBV9 to TRBJ2-1; D is possibly TRBD2 (6 bases). Germline CDR1 SGDLS, CDR2 YYNGEE. V was pared by 4 bases and J by 1 base, with 12 bases between. The CDR3 runs to 15 residues. CDR3 nucleotide sequence: TGTGCCAGCAGCCACCTCGGGGGATCCTACAATGAGCAGTTCTTC. Translating gives CASSHLGGSYNEQFF.

This clone was detected once. CDR3 in DNA: TGTGCCAGCACCCGACTGGCAGTAGCTAACTATGGCTACACCTTC. Its protein product is CASTRLAVANYGYTF. V is TRBV6-1 and J is TRBJ1-2; D call uncertain. Germline CDR1 and CDR2: MNHNS and SASEGT. V lost 7 bases, J lost 0 bases, and 15 bases lay in between. The CDR3 runs 15 residues.

This chain links TRBV11-2 with TRBJ2-3; 8 bases agree with TRBD2. The trim removed 0 bases at V and 1 base at J, leaving 3 bases unmatched. The CDR3 consists of 16 residues. Looked up from germline, CDR1 is SGHAT and CDR2 is FQNNGV. The CDR3, as DNA: TGTGCCAGCAGCTTAGAGCCGGGGGGGGGCACAGATACGCAGTATTTT. This codes for CASSLEPGGGTDTQYF.

V and J are TRBV5-1 and TRBJ1-2; 9 nucleotides align to TRBD1. CDR3 length: 17 residues. The J segment lost 3 bases and the V segment lost 0 bases, leaving 9 bases of the junction unmatched. Per the germline V gene, CDR1 is SGHRS and CDR2 is YFSETQ. The CDR3: CASSLGTGVNVYYGYTF. CDR3 in DNA: TGCGCCAGCAGCTTGGGGACAGGGGTAAACGTGTACTATGGCTACACCTTC.